This paragraph covers one TCR beta chain sequence. Its antigen is currently unknown. This sample stems from a study of shared clonotypes between healthy human individuals. Study summary: Donors had three CD4 naive, three CD4 memory, two CD8 naive and one CD8 memory plate apiece. Points from the study as a whole: Investigators expected sequencing depth to affect clonotype sharing among donors.

Clones were read by immunoSEQ multiplex PCR, and TCRdb kept only the in-frame ones, dropping some. In the table there are under 600,000 clones, approximately 95% of which are singletons. The origin of this receptor is a young woman in good health. Sequenced material: naive CD4+ T cells sorted from blood. Described subset: CD45RA+ positively selected.

This CDR3 reads CASSLGGRARNEQFF. CDR3 nucleotides: TGTGCCAGCAGTTTGGGCGGGAGGGCCAGGAATGAGCAGTTCTTC. This chain connects TRBV28 to TRBJ2-1; 9 positions match TRBD2. Germline lookup yields CDR1 MDHEN and CDR2 SYDVKM. The V and J ends lost 3 bases and 7 bases, in that order; junction bases with no gene match: 7. This CDR3 spans 15 amino acids.